This is a list of T cell receptor beta chains from one sample in a study of T cell repertoires in cytomegalovirus infection. MiXCR, applied by TCRdb to the reads, yields one record per CDR3 protein. Among around 740,000 distinct CDR3 sequences listed, approximately 40% were seen once. Sequenced sample: PBMCs. These TCRs come from a human donor in good health (CMV status not recorded). Some clones in this sample may be carry-over from other donors' samples. Each CDR3 is given with its conserved first and last residue. A D gene is named only where the DNA matches it firmly. For some rows the clone size is stated as once, few or many, or as a class when expanded; others skip it.

abundance	d_gene	j_gene	v_gene	CDR3aa	CDR3nt
.	TRBD1	TRBJ1-2	TRBV13	CASSAGRGPDGYTF	TGTGCCAGCAGCGCAGGCAGGGGGCCAGATGGCTACACCTTC
many	.	TRBJ1-1	TRBV7-2	CASSLRVSGDTEAFF	TGTGCCAGCAGCCTGCGTGTAAGCGGGGACACTGAAGCTTTCTTT
.	TRBD2	TRBJ2-7	TRBV20-1	CSARDASGRGAYEQYF	TGCAGTGCTAGAGATGCCAGCGGGAGAGGGGCCTACGAGCAGTACTTC
.	TRBD2	TRBJ2-2	TRBV11-2	CASSSASGRYTGELFF	TGTGCCAGCAGCAGCGCTAGCGGGAGGTACACCGGGGAGCTGTTTTTT
many	.	TRBJ2-1	TRBV7-2	CASSLGSVLQGNEQFF	TGTGCCAGCAGCTTAGGTTCGGTATTACAAGGCAATGAGCAGTTCTTC
.	TRBD1	TRBJ1-5	TRBV20-1	CSARGTGVGQPQHF	TGCAGTGCTAGAGGGACAGGAGTCGGTCAGCCCCAGCATTTT
many	.	TRBJ2-5	TRBV7-9	CASSLVPDRQETQYF	TGTGCCAGCAGCTTAGTTCCCGACAGACAAGAGACCCAGTACTTC
.	TRBD2	TRBJ2-5	TRBV7-2	CASSLRGGRFRETQYF	TGTGCCAGCAGCTTAAGGGGCGGGAGGTTCCGAGAGACCCAGTACTTC
many	.	TRBJ2-5	TRBV7-2	CASSLGEGTQETQYF	TGTGCCAGCAGCTTAGGGGAGGGGACACAAGAGACCCAGTACTTC
.	TRBD1	TRBJ1-1	TRBV28	CASSLDRVGAFF	TGTGCCAGCAGCCTAGACAGGGTGGGAGCTTTCTTT
few	.	TRBJ2-3	TRBV10-3	CAISAQVSTDTQYF	TGTGCCATCAGTGCACAGGTTAGCACAGATACGCAGTATTTT
many	TRBD1	TRBJ1-1	TRBV29-1	CSGGQGGDTEAFF	TGCAGCGGTGGACAGGGGGGCGACACTGAAGCTTTCTTT
few	.	TRBJ2-1	TRBV28	CASRPRDVTNEQFF	TGTGCCAGCAGACCCAGAGATGTTACCAATGAGCAGTTTTTC
.	.	TRBJ2-1	TRBV19	CASSIRQLEGNEQFF	TGTGCCAGTAGTATCCGGCAATTAGAGGGCAATGAGCAGTTCTTC
.	TRBD1	TRBJ1-2	TRBV6-6	CASTQGQGRDYGYTF	TGTGCCAGCACTCAGGGACAGGGTAGGGACTATGGCTACACCTTC
few	TRBD1	TRBJ1-5	TRBV4-1	CASRAIGDRNQPQHF	TGCGCCAGCAGGGCGATTGGGGACAGGAATCAGCCCCAGCATTTT